A single T cell receptor beta chain is shown here with its context. What antigen it recognizes has not been identified. Base qualities were left out, and no much larger clone turns up one base away. The CDR1 and CDR2 encoded by the germline V gene (reference sequence) are SEHNR and FQNEAQ. Inclusive of the bounding cysteine and phenylalanine, the CDR3 is 16 residues long. The entry retains the CDR3 DNA only, 48 bases that are in frame from base 1. Relative to germline, V is 5 bases shorter and J is 7 bases shorter, with 20 bases between their ends. Instrument on record: Illumina NovaSeq 6000. Using 5'RACE with constant-segment primers, TCRalpha and TCRbeta cDNA libraries were constructed, with sample barcodes and unique molecular identifiers added in the process. Trizol reagent was used to extract RNA from every sample. The libraries were amplified in two PCR steps, and the second step added a second sample barcode and Illumina TruSeq adapters. Sequencing of the libraries was done on an Illumina NovaSeq, producing 2 x 150 bp paired-end reads. The original pipeline was this. Demultiplexing of reads and collapsing into UMI-guided consensus sequences were performed with migec v1.2.7. Using mixcr v2.1.11, the UMI consensuses were aligned to TRA and TRB V and J templates and assembled into clonotypes. A clonotype was counted as expanded or contracted only if both edgeR and NoisET called the change significant, with noise models trained on biological replicates. For edgeR calls, the cutoffs were a false discovery rate-adjusted p below 0.01 and a log2 fold-change threshold of 1. PCA with hierarchical clustering of max-normalized trajectories of the 1000 most abundant clonotypes was used as exploratory dynamics analysis. Separately sequenced CD4+ and CD8+ repertoires were used to assign the CD4 or CD8 phenotype of responding clones. TCRdb handled the public reads itself, with Q25 trimming in fastp and clone calling in MiXCR, and kept productive beta chains. Entries are consolidated by CDR3 protein sequence, retaining the most common genes and DNA. These V and J calls rely on TCRdb rather than the paper's analysis. The sample yields 450,000 to 650,000 distinct CDR3 sequences; roughly 22% were counted once. The ten largest clones represent about 8.2% of the sample.

This sample stems from a study of T-cell memory formation after mild COVID-19 (dated by TCRdb to 2020 to 2023). For the study in its entirety: TCR sequence clusters from the two donors were found to be largely donor specific. In a couple of donors, T-cell clones that expanded and contracted after mild COVID-19 were tracked by sequencing TCRalpha and TCRbeta repertoires over time. Two young, previously healthy adult volunteers, one female and one male, were included in the cohort. General conclusions and limits of the study: From day 15 to 85, contracting clones showed balanced CD4/CD8 phenotypes, whereas a second wave of clones that expanded from day 15 to 37 leaned towards CD4+. SARS-CoV-2 specificity was not confirmed for the second-wave clones peaking on day 37. Contracting CD4+ clones appeared mostly in the CM and EM memory subsets, whereas CD8+ clones were enriched in EMRA. The detection of some responding clones in pre-infection memory suggests that pre-existing cross-reactive memory T cells joined the SARS-CoV-2 response. Only a couple of mild cases were covered by the study, and larger cohorts that include severe cases with pre-infection samples were considered necessary.

Ficoll-Paque density gradient centrifugation was the method used to isolate PBMCs. The sample was PBMCs or a T cell subset sorted from them (not recorded which). The V gene is TRBV7-9 and the J gene is TRBJ2-2; tentative D gene TRBD2, with 7 bases matching. The sequence derives from an adult woman who had mild COVID-19 (a few samples of this study predate the infection). The sample titles of this study are shuffled in the database, so cell type and time point are left out; the donor was told from shared clones. In nucleotide form, the sequence is TGTGCCAGCAGCCCCCTGTCGGGGGGCCCCCTCGGGGAGCTGTTTTTT. The encoded protein is CASSPLSGGPLGELFF.